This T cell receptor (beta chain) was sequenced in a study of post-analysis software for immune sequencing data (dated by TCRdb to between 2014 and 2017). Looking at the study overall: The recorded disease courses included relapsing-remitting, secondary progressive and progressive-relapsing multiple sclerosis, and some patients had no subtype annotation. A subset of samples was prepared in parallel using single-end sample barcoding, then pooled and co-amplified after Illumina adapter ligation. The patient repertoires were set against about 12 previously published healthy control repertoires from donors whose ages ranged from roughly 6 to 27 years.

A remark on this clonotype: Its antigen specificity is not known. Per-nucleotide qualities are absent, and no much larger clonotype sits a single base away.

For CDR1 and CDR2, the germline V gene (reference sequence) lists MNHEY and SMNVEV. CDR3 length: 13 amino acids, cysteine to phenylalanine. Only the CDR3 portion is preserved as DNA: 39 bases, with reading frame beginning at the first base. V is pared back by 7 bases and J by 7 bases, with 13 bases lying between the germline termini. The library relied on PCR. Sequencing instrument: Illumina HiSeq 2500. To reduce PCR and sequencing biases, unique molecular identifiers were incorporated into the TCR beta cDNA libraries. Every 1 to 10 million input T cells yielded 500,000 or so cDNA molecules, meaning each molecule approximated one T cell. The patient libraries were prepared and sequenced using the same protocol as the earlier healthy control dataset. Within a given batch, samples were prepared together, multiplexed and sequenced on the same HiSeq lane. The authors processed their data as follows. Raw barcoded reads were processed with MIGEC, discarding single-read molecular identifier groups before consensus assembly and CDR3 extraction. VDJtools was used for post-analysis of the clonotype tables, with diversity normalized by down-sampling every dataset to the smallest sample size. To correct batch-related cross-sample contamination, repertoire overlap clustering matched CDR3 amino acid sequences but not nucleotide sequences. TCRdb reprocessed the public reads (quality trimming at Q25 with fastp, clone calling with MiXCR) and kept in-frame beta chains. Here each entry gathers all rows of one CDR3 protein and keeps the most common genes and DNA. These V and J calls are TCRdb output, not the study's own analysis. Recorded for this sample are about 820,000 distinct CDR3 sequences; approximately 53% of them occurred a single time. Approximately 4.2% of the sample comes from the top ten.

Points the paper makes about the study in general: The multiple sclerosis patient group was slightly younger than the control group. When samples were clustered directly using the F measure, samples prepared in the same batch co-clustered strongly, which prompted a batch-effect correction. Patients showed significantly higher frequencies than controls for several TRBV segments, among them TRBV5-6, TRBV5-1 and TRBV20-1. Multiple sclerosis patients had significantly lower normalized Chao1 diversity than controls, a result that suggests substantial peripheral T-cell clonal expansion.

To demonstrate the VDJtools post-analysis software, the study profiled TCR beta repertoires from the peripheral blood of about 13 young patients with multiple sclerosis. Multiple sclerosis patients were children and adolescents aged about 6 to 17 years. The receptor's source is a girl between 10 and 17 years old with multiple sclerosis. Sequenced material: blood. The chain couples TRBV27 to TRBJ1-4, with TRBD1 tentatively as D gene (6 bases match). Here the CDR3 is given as CASKGGWGEKLFF. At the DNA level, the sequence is TGTGCCAGCAAAGGGGGGTGGGGTGAAAAACTGTTTTTT.